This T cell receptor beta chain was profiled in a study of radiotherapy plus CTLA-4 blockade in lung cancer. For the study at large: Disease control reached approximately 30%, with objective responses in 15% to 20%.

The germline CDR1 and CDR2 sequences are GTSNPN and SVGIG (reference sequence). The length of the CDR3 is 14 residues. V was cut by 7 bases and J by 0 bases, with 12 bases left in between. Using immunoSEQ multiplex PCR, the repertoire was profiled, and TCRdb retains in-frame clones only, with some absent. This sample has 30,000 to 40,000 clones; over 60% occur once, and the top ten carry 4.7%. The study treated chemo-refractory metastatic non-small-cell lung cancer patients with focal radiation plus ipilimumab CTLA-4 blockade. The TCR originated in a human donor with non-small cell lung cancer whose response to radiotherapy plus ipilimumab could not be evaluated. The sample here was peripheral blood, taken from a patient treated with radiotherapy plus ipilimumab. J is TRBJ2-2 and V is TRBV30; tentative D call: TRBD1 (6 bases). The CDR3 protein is CASRGGSNTGELFF. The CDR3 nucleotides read TGTGCCTCCCGAGGGGGTTCGAACACCGGGGAGCTGTTTTTT. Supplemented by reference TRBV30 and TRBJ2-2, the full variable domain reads SQTIHQWPATLVQPVGSPLSLECTVEGTSNPNLYWYRQAAGRGLQLLFYSVGIGQISSEVPQNLSASRPQDRQFILSSKKLLLSDSGFYLCASRGGSNTGELFFGEGSRLTVL.